Here is one TCR beta chain with its context. This entry comes from a study of blood T cell repertoires in COVID-19. Study context: COVID-19 samples collected from the United States, Italy and Spain covered acute and convalescent phases.

J lost 1 base, V lost 8 bases, and 13 bases had no gene match. Germline V gives CDR1 LGHNA, CDR2 YNFKEQ. This CDR3 contains 17 residues. The protocol was immunoSEQ multiplex PCR, while the TCRdb copy is restricted to in-frame clones and leaves out a portion. The data contain under 350,000 clones, 80% to 90% of them singletons. The sequence derives from a woman aged 35 to 49 with acute COVID-19. Sequencing was done on a sample of PBMCs or T cells enriched from blood (not recorded which). V is TRBV4-2 and J is TRBJ2-2; 7 positions match TRBD2. In DNA form, the CDR3 reads TGTGCCAGCGGGAAAGTCGCGGCTAGCGGGAACACCGGGGAGCTGTTTTTT. Amino acids: CASGKVAASGNTGELFF.